Shown below are 27 T cell receptor beta chains from a single sample sequenced in a study of cytomegalovirus exposure and HLA in healthy donors. The PCR made use of 60 Vbeta and 13 Jbeta primers. Assay used: immunoSEQ multiplex PCR; TCRdb lists only in-frame clones, some missing. The sample carries roughly 190,000 clones, 60% to 85% recorded once. The sample consisted of PBMCs. The origin of the receptors is a woman younger than 35 in good health and CMV-seronegative.

The chain links TRBV5-1 to TRBJ2-5, with TRBD1 identical over 8 bases. Germline V lookup: CDR1 SGHRS, CDR2 YFSETQ. V was clipped by 4 bases and J by 5 bases; unmatched bases: 7. This CDR3 is built from 14 residues. The chain's CDR3 is CASSITGGKETQYF. CDR3 nucleotides: TGCGCCAGCAGCATTACAGGGGGGAAGGAGACCCAGTACTTC.

The table lists this clone with a few counts. The chain links TRBV7-9 to TRBJ2-7; the D is unclear. Trimming removed 0 bases at V and 3 bases at J, with 3 bases between. Germline CDR1 reads SEHNR; CDR2 reads FQNEAQ (reference sequence). This CDR3 contains 12 residues. CDR3: CASSLAHYEQYF. CDR3 nucleotides: TGTGCCAGCAGCTTAGCCCACTACGAGCAGTACTTC. Variable domain in full (rest from reference TRBV7-9 and TRBJ2-7): DTGVSQNPRHKITKRGQNVTFRCDPISEHNRLYWYRQTLGQGPEFLTYFQNEAQLEKSRLLSDRFSAERPKGSFSTLEIQRTEQGDSAMYLCASSLAHYEQYFGPGTRLTVT.

This rearrangement joins TRBV30 to TRBJ2-5; weak D call: TRBD2 (5 bases). The CDR3 runs to 13 residues. Germline CDR1 GTSNPN, CDR2 SVGIG (reference sequence). V dropped 4 bases and J dropped 1 base, with 10 bases sitting between them. The CDR3 nucleotides read TGTGCCTGGAAGGTAGCGCGCCAAGAGACCCAGTACTTC. This sequence encodes CAWKVARQETQYF.

The chain recombines TRBV11-1 with TRBJ2-2, with D possibly being TRBD2 (6 bases). This CDR3 contains 14 residues. V dropped 4 bases and J dropped 3 bases, with 9 bases sitting between them. The germline V gene has CDR1 SGHAT and CDR2 FQDESV (reference sequence). The CDR3 DNA reads TGTGCCAGCAGCTCCCGGGACTACACCGGGGAGCTGTTTTTT. Translating it yields CASSSRDYTGELFF.

The V and J genes are TRBV29-1 and TRBJ1-2, with 8 bases that match TRBD1. Germline V gene lookup returns CDR1 SQVTM and CDR2 ANQGSEA. J gave up 8 bases and V 0 bases, and 20 bases lay outside the gene matches. The CDR3 is 18 amino acids. The chain's CDR3 is CSVEDQGAGRTAVRGYTF. As DNA, the CDR3 is TGCAGCGTTGAAGATCAGGGGGCCGGGCGTACAGCGGTTCGGGGCTACACCTTC. Drawing the rest from reference TRBV29-1 and TRBJ1-2, the complete variable domain is SAVISQKPSRDICQRGTSLTIQCQVDSQVTMMFWYRQQPGQSLTLIATANQGSEATYESGFVIDKFPISRPNLTFSTLTVSNMSPEDSSIYLCSVEDQGAGRTAVRGYTFGSGTRLTVV.

About this clone: The sample contains more than one DNA sequence encoding this CDR3. The chain uses TRBV19 and TRBJ1-2; D might be TRBD1 (5 bases). Germline lookup yields CDR1 LNHDA and CDR2 SQIVND (reference sequence). The CDR3 covers 13 residues. Trimming pared 1 base from V and 5 bases from J, leaving 8 bases between. The CDR3 DNA reads TGTGCCAGTAGTATAGGGGGCGCATATGGCTACACCTTC. Translation: CASSIGGAYGYTF.

This clone was seen just once. J is TRBJ2-5 and V is TRBV5-1; D might be TRBD1 (5 bases). The CDR3 sequence is 15 residues long. V lost 0 bases and J 6 bases, leaving 15 bases between the germline ends. Germline CDR1 and CDR2: SGHRS and YFSETQ. Here the CDR3 reads CASSLEQGETKTQYF. The CDR3 DNA reads as TGCGCCAGCAGCTTGGAGCAGGGCGAAACTAAGACCCAGTACTTC.

The chain has TRBV15 and TRBJ1-5; 7 bases line up with TRBD1. CDR3 size: 16 residues. Looked up from germline, CDR1 is LNHNV and CDR2 is YYDKDF (reference sequence). The V and J ends lost 0 bases and 4 bases, in that order; junction bases with no gene match: 6. The CDR3 here is CATSRDSGTANQPQHF. The CDR3, as DNA: TGTGCCACCAGCAGAGATTCGGGGACAGCAAATCAGCCCCAGCATTTT.

V gene TRBV14 combines with J gene TRBJ2-7, with D tentatively TRBD1 (8 bases). CDR3 length: 15 residues. The V and J ends lost 1 base and 9 bases respectively, with 19 bases between them. Per the germline V gene, CDR1 is SGHDN and CDR2 is FVKESK. The CDR3 coding sequence is TGTGCCAGCAGCCAAGGGCGGGGGCAGGGGGCTTCGCAGTACTTC. Amino acids: CASSQGRGQGASQYF. The variable domain in full, with the rest retrieved from reference TRBV14 and TRBJ2-7, is EAGVTQFPSHSVIEKGQTVTLRCDPISGHDNLYWYRRVMGKEIKFLLHFVKESKQDESGMPNNRFLAERTGGTYSTLKVQPAELEDSGVYFCASSQGRGQGASQYFGPGTRLTVT.

This chain connects TRBV4-2 to TRBJ2-3, with D tentatively TRBD2 (7 bases). Trimming took 1 base from V and 4 from J, leaving 12 bases between them. The CDR3 covers 15 residues. The V gene's germline CDR1 is LGHNA and CDR2 YNFKEQ. The chain's CDR3 is CASSQGLGGPDTQYF. DNA of the CDR3: TGTGCCAGCAGCCAAGGCTTGGGGGGGCCAGATACGCAGTATTTT.

The genes are TRBV4-2 and TRBJ2-1, with 8 bases aligning to TRBD2. V shed 3 bases, J shed 1 base, and the junction held 11 bases outside the gene matches. The CDR3 extends over 18 amino acids. Germline CDR1 is LGHNA and CDR2 is YNFKEQ. Here the CDR3 reads CASSHPRGSGKSYNEQFF. As DNA, the CDR3 is TGTGCCAGCAGCCACCCCCGGGGTAGCGGGAAGTCCTACAATGAGCAGTTCTTC.

The V and J genes are TRBV10-3 and TRBJ1-1; D uncertain. Trimming cost V 5 bases and J 7 bases, with 17 bases left between them. The CDR3 covers 14 residues. Looked up from germline, CDR1 is ENHRY and CDR2 is SYGVKD. Here the CDR3 DNA reads TGTGCCATCAGTACGCCCACTAAAGCCGGTGAAGCTTTCTTT. As protein: CAISTPTKAGEAFF.

This chain connects TRBV4-1 to TRBJ2-2, with TRBD1 as a possible D gene (6 bases). This CDR3 contains 15 residues. V shed 0 bases and J shed 5 bases, with 10 bases lying between them. Germline V gives CDR1 MGHRA, CDR2 YSYEKL. CDR3 bases: TGCGCCAGCAGCCAAGAGGGGGCGCGGACCGGGGAGCTGTTTTTT. Protein product: CASSQEGARTGELFF.

The chain uses TRBV5-1 and TRBJ2-7, with 7 bases identical to TRBD2. Germline values: CDR1 SGHRS, CDR2 YFSETQ. The CDR3 length is 14 residues. Germline trimming cut 0 bases from V and 2 bases from J; bases unmatched to any gene: 2. CDR3: CASSLASGPYEQYF. As DNA, the CDR3 is TGCGCCAGCAGCTTGGCTAGCGGCCCCTACGAGCAGTACTTC.

The CDR3 region is CASSRTGQSYEQYF. The CDR3 nucleotides are TGTGCCAGCAGTCGGACAGGGCAGAGCTACGAGCAGTACTTC. This chain connects TRBV25-1 to TRBJ2-7, with 8 bases that match TRBD1. Trimming took 5 bases from V and 3 from J; bases not matched to a gene: 6. Germline V gene data show CDR1 as MGHDK and CDR2 as SYGVNS. The CDR3 has 14 amino acids.

The CDR3 spells CASSPMGQGARTEAFF. The CDR3 DNA follows: TGCGCCAGCAGCCCGATGGGACAGGGGGCGCGTACTGAAGCTTTCTTT. The chain has TRBV4-1 and TRBJ1-1, with 12 bases fitting TRBD1. V was pared by 4 bases and J by 5 bases, with 8 bases of the junction left unmatched. The CDR3 has 16 amino acids. From germline, CDR1 is MGHRA and CDR2 YSYEKL.

The chain links TRBV4-3 to TRBJ2-3, with TRBD2 matching over 7 bases. This CDR3 is 17 amino acids long. V lost 0 bases, J lost 0 bases, and 6 bases stayed unmatched. Germline CDR1 LGHNA, CDR2 YSLEER. CDR3 sequence: CASSQDPASGSTDTQYF. CDR3 DNA: TGCGCCAGCAGCCAAGATCCGGCTAGCGGTAGCACAGATACGCAGTATTTT.

The V gene is TRBV28, the J gene TRBJ2-1; TRBD2 is a possible D gene (5 bases). The CDR3 has 17 amino acids. CDR1 is MDHEN, CDR2 SYDVKM, per germline. Trimming left V 7 bases short and J 0 bases short, with 19 bases between. CDR3 DNA: TGTGCCAGCACGAGGGCTACCTTACCGAGCTCCTACAATGAGCAGTTCTTC. Encoded protein: CASTRATLPSSYNEQFF.

This clone was found a few times. This chain connects TRBV5-5 to TRBJ1-6; no clear D gene. The germline V gene encodes CDR1 SGHKS and CDR2 YYEKEE (reference sequence). Trimming took off 5 bases at V and 0 bases at J, with 18 bases between the two ends. The CDR3 loop spans 18 amino acids. In nucleotides, the CDR3 is TGTGCCAGCAGAGCTCGCCAACCGATGAGCTCCTATAATTCACCCCTCCACTTT. It encodes CASRARQPMSSYNSPLHF.

This clone was seen a single time. The chain couples TRBV4-1 to TRBJ2-7, with 9 bases fitting TRBD2. Germline V gene lookup returns CDR1 MGHRA and CDR2 YSYEKL. The CDR3 has 16 residues. Trimming removed 2 bases from V and 9 bases from J; junction bases left unmatched: 14. This CDR3 reads CASSQSPVALAGVQYF. The CDR3 DNA reads TGCGCCAGCAGCCAATCCCCGGTGGCCTTAGCGGGAGTGCAGTACTTC.

The rearrangement uses TRBV27 and TRBJ2-7; 9 bases line up with TRBD1. The CDR3 length is 16 residues. The ends lost 5 bases at V and 2 bases at J; junction bases unmatched: 10. The germline V gene has CDR1 MNHEY and CDR2 SMNVEV (reference sequence). The CDR3: CASSTRTGVNPYEQYF. CDR3 in DNA: TGTGCCAGCAGTACCCGGACAGGGGTCAACCCCTACGAGCAGTACTTC.

The chain joins TRBV23-1 to TRBJ2-5; D gene unclear. TRBV23-1 is an open reading frame, and its role is uncertain. The CDR3 totals 15 residues. Trimming left V 0 bases short and J 2 bases short, with 10 bases between. The CDR3 is CASSQSDRGQETQYF. CDR3 DNA sequence: TGCGCCAGCAGTCAATCGGATCGAGGTCAAGAGACCCAGTACTTC.

The V gene is TRBV7-2, the J gene TRBJ2-3, with 7 nucleotides matching TRBD2. Germline loops: CDR1 SGHTA, CDR2 FQGNSA. The V segment lost 7 bases and the J segment 2 bases; nucleotides outside the gene matches: 6. The CDR3 is 14 residues long. CDR3 bases: TGTGCCAGCAACCGGGACTACCCCACAGATACGCAGTATTTT. It yields the protein CASNRDYPTDTQYF.

The chain couples TRBV5-1 to TRBJ2-7, with D possibly matching TRBD2 (6 bases). The CDR3 length is 14 residues. Germline values: CDR1 SGHRS, CDR2 YFSETQ. V lost 5 bases, J lost 1 base, and 13 bases lay in between. CDR3 region: CASRLAGDSYEQYF. DNA for the CDR3: TGCGCCAGCAGACTAGCAGGCGATTCCTACGAGCAGTACTTC.

V and J are TRBV6-5 and TRBJ2-7, with 9 bases fitting TRBD2. The trim removed 6 bases at V and 1 base at J, leaving 7 bases unmatched. Germline V gives CDR1 MNHEY, CDR2 SVGAGI. The CDR3 runs 15 residues. CDR3 DNA: TGTGCCAGCAGCATAGCGGGAGTAGGGTCCTACGAGCAGTACTTC. It is translated as CASSIAGVGSYEQYF.

The genes are TRBV25-1 and TRBJ2-3; D unresolved. Germline-derived CDR1 and CDR2 are MGHDK and SYGVNS. This CDR3 region has 11 residues. V was clipped by 10 bases and J by 6 bases, with 11 bases between them. The CDR3 region is CATSGFDTQYF. The CDR3 coding sequence is TGTGCCACCTCCGGGTTTGATACGCAGTATTTT.

The V call is TRBV6-6, the J call TRBJ2-5, with TRBD2 matching over 8 bases. The CDR3 length is 14 residues. Per germline, CDR1 MNHNY and CDR2 SVGAGI (reference sequence). J gave up 4 bases and V 4 bases, and 5 bases lay outside the gene matches. The CDR3 here is CASSLVTSAETQYF. In nucleotides, the CDR3 is TGTGCCAGCAGTTTGGTGACTAGCGCAGAGACCCAGTACTTC.